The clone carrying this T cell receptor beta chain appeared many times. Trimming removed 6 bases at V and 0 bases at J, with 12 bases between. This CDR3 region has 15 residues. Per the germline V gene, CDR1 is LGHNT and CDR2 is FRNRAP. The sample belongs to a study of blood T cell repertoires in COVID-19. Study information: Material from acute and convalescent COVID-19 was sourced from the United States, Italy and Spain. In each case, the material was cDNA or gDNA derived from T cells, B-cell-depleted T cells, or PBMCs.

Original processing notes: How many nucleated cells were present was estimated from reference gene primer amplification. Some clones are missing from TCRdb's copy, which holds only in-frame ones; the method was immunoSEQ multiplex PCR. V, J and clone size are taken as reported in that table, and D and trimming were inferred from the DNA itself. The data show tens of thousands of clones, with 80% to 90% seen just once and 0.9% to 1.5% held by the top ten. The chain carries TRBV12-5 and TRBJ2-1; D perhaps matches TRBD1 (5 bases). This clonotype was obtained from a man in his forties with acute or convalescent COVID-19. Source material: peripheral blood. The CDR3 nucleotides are TGTGCTAGTGGAACTCAGGGTAGCTCCTACAATGAGCAGTTCTTC. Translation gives CASGTQGSSYNEQFF.